The 18 T cell receptor beta chains below come from one sample, sequenced in a study of shared clonotypes between healthy human individuals. Sequenced by immunoSEQ multiplex PCR; TCRdb stores in-frame clones only, minus some. The sample includes some 2,400,000 clones, roughly 95% of them seen just once. Source material: naive CD4+ T cells sorted from blood. Subset defined: CD45RA+ positively selected. Every receptor here comes from a man aged 18 to 35 in good health.

The V and J genes are TRBV6-4 and TRBJ2-1; 11 nucleotides match TRBD2. CDR1 MRHNA and CDR2 SNTAGT come from the germline V gene. V lost 5 bases to trimming and J lost 5 bases; unmatched junction nucleotides: 8. There are 16 residues in the CDR3. The CDR3 is CASSHPGTSGNNEQFF. For the CDR3, the DNA is TGTGCCAGCAGTCATCCAGGGACTAGCGGCAACAATGAGCAGTTCTTC.

The gene calls are TRBV28 and TRBJ1-5, with 7 bases identical to TRBD1. Per the germline V gene, CDR1 is MDHEN and CDR2 is SYDVKM. V trimming: 8 bases; J trimming: 0 bases; junction bases outside the gene matches: 7. The CDR3 is 15 amino acids. In DNA, the CDR3 is TGTGCCAGCCTCCCGGGACAGCTTAGCAATCAGCCCCAGCATTTT. Protein sequence: CASLPGQLSNQPQHF.

On this clone itself: The sample holds other DNA sequences that translate to the same CDR3. The chain joins TRBV28 to TRBJ1-2, with 9 bases matching TRBD1. Germline CDR1 and CDR2: MDHEN and SYDVKM. Trimming at V came to 1 base and at J to 4 bases, leaving 1 base not matched to a gene. This CDR3 region has 14 residues. The CDR3 reads CASSLLGQGYGYTF. The CDR3 DNA reads as TGTGCCAGCAGTTTATTGGGACAGGGCTATGGCTACACCTTC.

This clone has just one count. The chain recombines TRBV28 with TRBJ1-4, with unresolved D. The CDR3 runs 18 residues. Germline CDR1 reads MDHEN; CDR2 reads SYDVKM. V gave up 8 bases and J gave up 8 bases, with 30 bases separating them. CDR3 DNA: TGTGCCAGCGGACGGGGATTGACTGGAGGACGATGGGAGGAAAAACTGTTTTTT. Its protein product is CASGRGLTGGRWEEKLFF.

To note about this clone: Other DNA sequences in this specimen translate into the identical CDR3. The chain is built from TRBV29-1 and TRBJ1-1; D uncertain. The germline V and J ends were trimmed by 5 bases and 4 bases, with 11 bases remaining between them. CDR1 is SQVTM and CDR2 is ANQGSEA in the germline V gene. This CDR3 is 12 amino acids long. The CDR3 DNA reads as TGCAGCGTTTCCCGGGGTGGCACTGAAGCTTTCTTT. The encoded protein is CSVSRGGTEAFF.

This clone is a singleton in its sample. This sequence joins TRBV2 and TRBJ2-1, with 11 positions matching TRBD2. The CDR3 is 14 amino acids. J gave up 10 bases and V 2 bases, and 4 bases lay outside the gene matches. Germline CDR1 SNHLY, CDR2 FYNNEI. CDR3 sequence: CASSELAGGGEQFF. Here the CDR3 DNA reads TGTGCCAGCAGTGAACTAGCGGGAGGAGGGGAGCAGTTCTTC.

CDR3 in DNA: TGTGCCAGCTACGGACTAACAAACACCGGGGAGCTGTTTTTT. Amino acids: CASYGLTNTGELFF. The chain has TRBV19 and TRBJ2-2, with TRBD2 as a possible D gene (6 bases). The CDR3 is 14 amino acids. Per the germline V gene, CDR1 is LNHDA and CDR2 is SQIVND (reference sequence). Trimming removed 9 bases at V and 2 bases at J, with 13 bases between.

The gene calls are TRBV7-2 and TRBJ2-3; 12 bases are shared with TRBD2. The germline V gene has CDR1 SGHTA and CDR2 FQGNSA. CDR3 size: 17 residues. The J segment lost 3 bases and the V segment lost 5 bases, leaving 9 bases of the junction unmatched. The CDR3 region has the DNA TGTGCCAGCAGCCCTAGACTAGCGGGAGTCACGACAGATACGCAGTATTTT. As protein: CASSPRLAGVTTDTQYF. The variable domain in full, completed from reference TRBV7-2 and TRBJ2-3, reads GAGVSQSPSNKVTEKGKDVELRCDPISGHTALYWYRQSLGQGLEFLIYFQGNSAPDKSGLPSDRFSAERTGGSVSTLTIQRTQQEDSAVYLCASSPRLAGVTTDTQYFGPGTRLTVL.

The V gene is TRBV4-3, the J gene TRBJ2-1; 16 positions match TRBD2. The CDR3 totals 17 residues. Germline lookup yields CDR1 LGHNA and CDR2 YSLEER. Unmatched junction bases numbered 6, after V lost 3 bases and J lost 7 bases. The CDR3 reads CASSQGTSGRVGNEQFF. The CDR3 bases are TGCGCCAGCAGCCAGGGGACTAGCGGGAGGGTGGGTAATGAGCAGTTCTTC.

The rearrangement uses TRBV18 and TRBJ2-7; D gene unclear. Germline CDR1 KGHSH, CDR2 LQKENI. Trimming removed 0 bases from V and 0 bases from J, with 24 bases in between. CDR3 length equals 20 residues. CDR3 sequence (DNA): TGTGCCAGCTCACCACCCGGCCTCCTTGCCTCTCAAGATGCCTCCTACGAGCAGTACTTC. Residues: CASSPPGLLASQDASYEQYF.

The chain has TRBV5-6 and TRBJ2-2; 12 positions match TRBD2. CDR1 is SGHDT and CDR2 is YYEEEE in the germline V gene. CDR3 size: 15 residues. The junction had 3 bases not matched to a gene; V was cut back by 4 bases and J by 5 bases. CDR3 sequence (DNA): TGTGCCAGCAGCCCCCTAGCGGGAGGGACCGGGGAGCTGTTTTTT. It yields the protein CASSPLAGGTGELFF.

The V gene is TRBV28, the J gene TRBJ2-7; D is unclear. In germline, CDR1 is MDHEN, CDR2 SYDVKM. The CDR3 has 15 amino acids. With 5 bases removed from V and 2 bases from J, the gap between germline ends came to 16 bases. The CDR3 coding sequence is TGTGCCAGCAGTACCTCGGGTGTGGGTCCCTACGAGCAGTACTTC. Residues: CASSTSGVGPYEQYF.

The chain recombines TRBV5-1 with TRBJ2-7; 9 nucleotides agree with TRBD2. Per the germline V gene, CDR1 is SGHRS and CDR2 is YFSETQ. Unmatched junction bases numbered 3, after V lost 1 base and J lost 4 bases. This CDR3 region has 14 residues. The CDR3 spells CASSLSSGVYEQYF. CDR3 DNA: TGCGCCAGCAGCTTGTCTAGCGGGGTATACGAGCAGTACTTC.

The chain couples TRBV4-1 to TRBJ2-5, with 15 nucleotides matching TRBD2. The germline gives CDR1 MGHRA, CDR2 YSYEKL. This CDR3 spans 16 amino acids. Trimming took 2 bases from V and 5 from J; bases not matched to a gene: 3. CDR3 nucleotide sequence: TGCGCCAGCAGCCAAAGGGGACTAGCGGGAGGCGAGACCCAGTACTTC. Translated: CASSQRGLAGGETQYF.

The chain is built from TRBV10-3 and TRBJ2-2; D is ambiguous. The CDR3 is 18 residues long. The germline gives CDR1 ENHRY, CDR2 SYGVKD. V lost 2 bases and J 1 base, leaving 17 bases between the germline ends. The CDR3 region has the DNA TGTGCCATCAGTGAGGGTCTTAGGGATTTTGAGAACACCGGGGAGCTGTTTTTT. This codes for CAISEGLRDFENTGELFF.

This sequence joins TRBV5-1 and TRBJ2-7, with no clear D. V was trimmed by 4 bases and J by 0 bases, leaving 14 bases between them. Germline lookup yields CDR1 SGHRS and CDR2 YFSETQ. CDR3 length: 15 amino acids. The CDR3 DNA sequence: TGCGCCAGCAGCCCGATTCGTGGGGACTCCTACGAGCAGTACTTC. Protein: CASSPIRGDSYEQYF.

A remark on this clone: Within the sample, other DNA sequences also encode this same CDR3. The chain carries TRBV18 and TRBJ1-1; D might be TRBD1 (5 bases). Per germline, CDR1 KGHSH and CDR2 LQKENI. The length of the CDR3 is 15 residues. The V and J ends lost 3 bases and 1 base respectively, with 12 bases between them. CDR3 sequence (DNA): TGTGCCAGCTCACCGCCGGGACTTACGAACACTGAAGCTTTCTTT. Residues: CASSPPGLTNTEAFF.

The V call is TRBV2, the J call TRBJ2-2, with 10 bases aligning to TRBD1. V shed 6 bases, J shed 4 bases, and the junction held 2 bases outside the gene matches. The CDR3 totals 14 residues. Germline CDR1 reads SNHLY; CDR2 reads FYNNEI. The CDR3 is CASRGQGPTGELFF. The CDR3 DNA sequence: TGTGCCAGCAGGGGACAGGGGCCCACCGGGGAGCTGTTTTTT.